In this sample, the clone carrying this T cell receptor beta chain turned up many times. Its antigen is not identified. This entry is derived from a study of tumor-infiltrating lymphocytes in primary liver carcinoma. Study at large: Surgery removed the patients' primary liver carcinoma. Per sample, productive TCRbeta reads numbered roughly 3.5 to 8 million, similar across tissue types.

The CDR3 is 16 residues long. CDR1 is SGHNT, CDR2 YENEEA, per germline. With 3 bases removed from V and 2 bases from J, the gap between germline ends came to 14 bases. Starting material of about 450 ng total RNA yielded TCR beta cDNA via a constant-region primer. For TCR beta, libraries were produced by three nested multiplex PCR rounds using slightly modified ARM-PCR. Running around 9 cycles apiece, the first two PCR rounds relied on TRBV1-TRBV30 forward primers together with a C-beta reverse primer. TCRdb used MiXCR to reprocess the multiplex PCR reads, holding one entry per CDR3 protein. The sample lists about 300,000 distinct CDR3 sequences; about 60% were seen once. Unsorted whole blood yielded the blood RNA, and germline DNA was also extracted. What was collected before surgery was 3.5 to 5 milliliters of peripheral blood. Study-level findings and limits: Tumor-adjacent and tumor-blood pairs shared a smaller degree of overlap than tumor region pairs.

This sequence was found in a man aged 40-49 years with primary liver carcinoma and hepatitis B virus infection. The sample taken for sequencing was peripheral blood. The gene calls are TRBV11-3 and TRBJ1-3; no clear D. The CDR3 loop reads CASSFGDPGTGNTIYF. CDR3 DNA sequence: TGTGCCAGCAGCTTCGGGGATCCGGGGACTGGAAACACCATATATTTT.